Following are 15 T cell receptor beta chains from one sample sequenced in a study of cytotoxic CD8 clonotypes in ibrutinib-treated CLL. The protocol was immunoSEQ multiplex PCR, while the TCRdb copy is restricted to in-frame clones and leaves out a portion. The sample holds roughly 220,000 clones, about three quarters seen once. The sample in question was PBMCs, obtained after 12 months of ibrutinib treatment. These receptors came from a human donor with chronic lymphocytic leukemia.

CDR3 sequence (DNA): TGTGCCATCAATCAGGGGCAATTCACTGAAGCTTTCTTT. Protein product: CAINQGQFTEAFF. The V call is TRBV10-3, the J call TRBJ1-1, with D perhaps TRBD1 (6 bases). Trimming cost V 7 bases and J 4 bases, with 13 bases left between them. CDR3 size: 13 residues. Germline loops: CDR1 ENHRY, CDR2 SYGVKD.

This clone has a handful of counts. V gene TRBV13 combines with J gene TRBJ1-1; tentative D call: TRBD1 (6 bases). Germline V gene lookup returns CDR1 PRHDT and CDR2 FYEKMQ (reference sequence). The CDR3 length is 14 residues. The V gene lost 10 bases and the J gene lost 5 bases, with 20 bases spanning the gap. CDR3 region: CATNRPRGPTEAFF. DNA of the CDR3: TGTGCCACCAACCGACCCAGGGGACCGACTGAAGCTTTCTTT.

This clone was detected a few times. This specimen includes other DNA sequences encoding the same CDR3. The chain has TRBV30 and TRBJ2-5; no definite D call. Germline CDR1 and CDR2: GTSNPN and SVGIG (reference sequence). V lost 2 bases and J 4 bases, leaving 11 bases between the germline ends. CDR3 length: 13 amino acids. DNA of the CDR3: TGTGCCTGGAGTAGTGAGTGGCGAGAGACCCAGTACTTC. Encoded protein: CAWSSEWRETQYF.

V and J are TRBV29-1 and TRBJ2-1; D remains ambiguous. Germline CDR1 SQVTM, CDR2 ANQGSEA. This CDR3 is built from 11 residues. The CDR3 nucleotides read TGCAGGGCTAGTGTGTCCGGTGAGCAGTTCTTC. It codes for CRASVSGEQFF.

This clone has only a few counts. The V gene is TRBV2, the J gene TRBJ1-1; 7 nucleotides agree with TRBD1. The J segment lost 5 bases and the V segment lost 8 bases, leaving 5 bases of the junction unmatched. The length of the CDR3 is 12 residues. Germline values: CDR1 SNHLY, CDR2 FYNNEI. The DNA of the CDR3 is TGTGCCAGCCGTAGACAGGGAACTGAAGCTTTCTTT. This encodes CASRRQGTEAFF.

V usage is TRBV25-1 and J usage is TRBJ2-6; 7 bases map to TRBD2. The germline V gene encodes CDR1 MGHDK and CDR2 SYGVNS. The CDR3 has 15 amino acids. J lost 2 bases, V lost 4 bases, and 2 bases had no gene match. In nucleotides, the CDR3 is TGTGCCAGCAGTGGTGGGGGGGCTGGGGCCAACGTCCTGACTTTC. This gives the protein CASSGGGAGANVLTF.

The rearrangement links TRBV27 to TRBJ2-7, with 7 bases lining up with TRBD1. J lost 5 bases, V lost 2 bases, and 9 bases had no gene match. This CDR3 contains 15 residues. The V gene's germline CDR1 is MNHEY and CDR2 SMNVEV (reference sequence). Here the CDR3 DNA reads TGTGCCAGCAGTTTAGTTAGGGGGCGAAGCAACGAGCAGTACTTC. Protein sequence: CASSLVRGRSNEQYF.

This clone was observed at least ten times. The rearrangement joins TRBV11-2 to TRBJ1-2; possibly TRBD1 for D (5 bases). The V gene lost 5 bases and the J gene lost 7 bases, with 8 bases spanning the gap. This CDR3 spans 11 amino acids. The germline CDR1 and CDR2 sequences are SGHAT and FQNNGV. This chain's CDR3 is CASSRRGGYTF. The CDR3 DNA reads TGTGCCAGCAGCCGAAGGGGTGGCTACACCTTC.

In its sample, this clone was seen once. The chain combines TRBV6-5 with TRBJ1-1; D is perhaps TRBD1 (5 bases). Between the trimmed V and J ends, which lost 8 bases and 5 bases, there was a span of 15 bases. Germline V gene data show CDR1 as MNHEY and CDR2 as SVGAGI. The CDR3 runs 13 residues. CDR3 loop: CASSQGLRTEAFF. The CDR3 DNA reads TGTGCCAGCTCGCAGGGTTTGAGAACTGAAGCTTTCTTT.

This clone was found a few times. The chain joins TRBV5-1 to TRBJ1-3; D call uncertain. Germline CDR1 reads SGHRS; CDR2 reads YFSETQ. Trimming removed 0 bases at V and 6 bases at J, with 10 bases between. The CDR3 length is 14 residues. The CDR3 here is CASSLAGPLNTIYF. CDR3 bases: TGCGCCAGCAGCTTGGCCGGGCCGCTAAACACCATATATTTT.

The gene calls are TRBV9 and TRBJ1-2, with no clear D. CDR1 and CDR2 (germline): SGDLS, YYNGEE. The CDR3 runs to 15 residues. The germline V and J ends were trimmed by 0 bases and 4 bases, with 13 bases remaining between them. In nucleotides, the CDR3 is TGTGCCAGCAGCGTAGCTTCCAGAGCTCCCTATGGCTACACCTTC. This codes for CASSVASRAPYGYTF.

This chain connects TRBV30 to TRBJ2-7; TRBD2 agrees at 7 bases. The CDR3 contains 13 residues. The V gene end was trimmed by 5 bases and the J gene end by 7 bases; junction bases not matched to a gene: 11. The germline gives CDR1 GTSNPN, CDR2 SVGIG (reference sequence). CDR3 sequence: CAWLDRGVWEQYF. The CDR3 nucleotides are TGTGCCTGGCTCGACCGGGGGGTGTGGGAGCAGTACTTC.

The chain couples TRBV6-5 to TRBJ1-4; no clear D. The germline gives CDR1 MNHEY, CDR2 SVGAGI. The CDR3 covers 15 residues. Trimming pared 4 bases from V and 15 bases from J, leaving 24 bases between. CDR3 bases: TGTGCCAGCAGTTCCCTTTTGGGGAAGGCGGTGTCAATGTTTTTT. This translates into CASSSLLGKAVSMFF.

The sample holds one count of this clone. The chain links TRBV5-1 to TRBJ2-5; 8 nucleotides align to TRBD2. Germline loops: CDR1 SGHRS, CDR2 YFSETQ. There are 16 residues in the CDR3. V shed 0 bases, J shed 2 bases, and the junction held 6 bases outside the gene matches. CDR3 coding DNA: TGCGCCAGCAGCTTGGCATTTCTAGCGGGTCAAGAGACCCAGTACTTC. This gives the protein CASSLAFLAGQETQYF.

This clone has more than one count but fewer than ten. V gene TRBV7-8 combines with J gene TRBJ2-5; D is possibly TRBD1 (6 bases). Between the trimmed V and J ends, which lost 5 bases and 7 bases, there was a span of 29 bases. The CDR3 length is 18 residues. The germline V gene has CDR1 SGHVS and CDR2 FQNEAQ. The CDR3 DNA follows: TGTGCCAGCAGCCCCACGCGATTGACAGGCCTTGCGGTAGTGACCCAGTACTTC. Translation gives CASSPTRLTGLAVVTQYF.